A single sample gave rise to the 11 T cell receptor beta chains below, sequenced in a study of T cell responses to AZD1222 COVID-19 vaccine. Only in-frame clones appear in the TCRdb table, and some are missing; sequencing was by immunoSEQ multiplex PCR. The sample lists over 45,000 clones, about 90% occurring once. Sequenced material: peripheral blood, taken on day 0 of AZD1222 vaccination. These receptors were taken from an adult in good health.

This chain links TRBV27 with TRBJ1-2, with D possibly matching TRBD1 (5 bases). The V gene's germline CDR1 is MNHEY and CDR2 SMNVEV (reference sequence). V was pared by 6 bases and J by 0 bases, with 11 bases between. CDR3 size: 14 residues. The CDR3 protein is CASSAQGANYGYTF. For the CDR3, the DNA is TGTGCCAGCAGCGCCCAGGGAGCTAACTATGGCTACACCTTC.

CDR3 amino acids: CASSRGSGFDEQYF. In DNA, the CDR3 is TGTGCCAGCAGCCGAGGTTCAGGGTTTGACGAGCAGTACTTC. The gene calls are TRBV11-3 and TRBJ2-7; tentatively, D is TRBD1 (5 bases). The germline V and J ends were trimmed by 5 bases and 5 bases, with 16 bases remaining between them. The germline CDR1 and CDR2 sequences are SGHNT and YENEEA. The CDR3 spans 14 residues.

The rearrangement links TRBV9 to TRBJ2-2; D is perhaps TRBD1 or TRBD2 (5 bases each). The CDR3 loop spans 15 amino acids. CDR1 SGDLS and CDR2 YYNGEE come from the germline V gene. With 1 base removed from V and 5 bases from J, the gap between germline ends came to 12 bases. The CDR3 DNA follows: TGTGCCAGCAGCGTATTTGGGACGTTTACCGGGGAGCTGTTTTTT. Translating it yields CASSVFGTFTGELFF.

The chain is built from TRBV29-1 and TRBJ2-1; TRBD2 might be the D (5 bases). This CDR3 spans 14 amino acids. Germline assignment: CDR1 SQVTM and CDR2 ANQGSEA. V was cut by 3 bases and J by 7 bases, with 16 bases left in between. The CDR3 DNA follows: TGCAGCGTTGACCCAGAGGGTAGAAGTAATGAGCAGTTCTTC. Its protein product is CSVDPEGRSNEQFF.

The gene calls are TRBV6-5 and TRBJ2-1; 10 nucleotides match TRBD2. The V and J ends lost 6 bases and 10 bases, in that order; junction bases with no gene match: 6. The germline gives CDR1 MNHEY, CDR2 SVGAGI. This CDR3 is 13 amino acids long. CDR3 loop: CASRSSGRGEQFF. In DNA form, the CDR3 reads TGTGCCAGCAGATCTAGCGGGAGAGGCGAGCAGTTCTTC.

The CDR3 bases are TGTGCCAGCAGCGCAGGACTCGGGGGGGAGACCCAGTACTTC. Amino acids: CASSAGLGGETQYF. This sequence joins TRBV9 and TRBJ2-5; the match to TRBD2 covers 7 bases. The ends lost 3 bases at V and 5 bases at J; junction bases unmatched: 7. This CDR3 contains 14 residues. The germline gives CDR1 SGDLS, CDR2 YYNGEE.

The rearrangement joins TRBV11-2 to TRBJ2-7; D is undetermined. Germline loops: CDR1 SGHAT, CDR2 FQNNGV. Trimming left V 5 bases short and J 7 bases short, with 12 bases between. CDR3 length: 12 residues. The CDR3 is CASSIFSGEQYF. The CDR3 nucleotides read TGTGCCAGCAGCATTTTCTCGGGTGAGCAGTACTTC. Variable domain in full (rest from reference TRBV11-2 and TRBJ2-7): EAGVAQSPRYKIIEKRQSVAFWCNPISGHATLYWYQQILGQGPKLLIQFQNNGVVDDSQLPKDRFSAERLKGVDSTLKIQPAKLEDSAVYLCASSIFSGEQYFGPGTRLTVT.

The J gene is TRBJ2-1, the V gene TRBV2; D call uncertain. V lost 1 base and J 0 bases, leaving 7 bases between the germline ends. CDR1 SNHLY and CDR2 FYNNEI come from the germline V gene. This CDR3 region has 15 residues. The CDR3 region is CASSEGLNSYNEQFF. The CDR3 coding sequence is TGTGCCAGCAGTGAAGGGCTAAACTCCTACAATGAGCAGTTCTTC.

The J gene is TRBJ2-1, the V gene TRBV30; 11 positions agree with TRBD2. V gave up 4 bases and J gave up 7 bases; unmatched junction bases: 9. The V gene's germline CDR1 is GTSNPN and CDR2 SVGIG (reference sequence). CDR3 size: 15 residues. This CDR3 is CAWTPTSGSLNEQFF. CDR3 DNA sequence: TGTGCCTGGACGCCCACTAGCGGGAGTTTGAATGAGCAGTTCTTC.

The chain joins TRBV4-1 to TRBJ2-1; TRBD2 is a possible D gene (5 bases). CDR3 length: 16 residues. Germline V gene lookup returns CDR1 MGHRA and CDR2 YSYEKL. V gave up 2 bases and J gave up 7 bases, with 18 bases separating them. CDR3 amino acids: CASSQPTSLGGNEQFF. The CDR3 DNA reads TGCGCCAGCAGCCAACCAACAAGTTTAGGCGGGAATGAGCAGTTCTTC.

The chain recombines TRBV19 with TRBJ2-7; possibly TRBD1 for D (5 bases). Trimming cost V 0 bases and J 3 bases, with 12 bases left between them. CDR3 length equals 15 residues. From germline, CDR1 is LNHDA and CDR2 SQIVND (reference sequence). CDR3 nucleotide sequence: TGTGCCAGTAGTATAGACCGCCGGACAATCTACGAGCAGTACTTC. This encodes CASSIDRRTIYEQYF.